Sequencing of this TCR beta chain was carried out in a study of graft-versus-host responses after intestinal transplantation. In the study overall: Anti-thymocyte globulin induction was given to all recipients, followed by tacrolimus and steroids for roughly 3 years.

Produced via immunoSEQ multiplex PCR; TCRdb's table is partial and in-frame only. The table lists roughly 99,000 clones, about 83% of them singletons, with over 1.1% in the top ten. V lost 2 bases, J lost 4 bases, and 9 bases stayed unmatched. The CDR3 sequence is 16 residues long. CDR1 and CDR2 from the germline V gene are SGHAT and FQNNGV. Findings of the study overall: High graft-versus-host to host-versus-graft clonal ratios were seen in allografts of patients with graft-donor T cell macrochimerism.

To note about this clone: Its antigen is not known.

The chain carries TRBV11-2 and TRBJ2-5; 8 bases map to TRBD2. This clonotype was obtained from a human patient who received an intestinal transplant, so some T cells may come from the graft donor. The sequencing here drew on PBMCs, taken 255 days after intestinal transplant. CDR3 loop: CASSLMTGGLGETQYF. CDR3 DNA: TGTGCCAGCAGCTTAATGACGGGGGGGCTAGGAGAGACCCAGTACTTC. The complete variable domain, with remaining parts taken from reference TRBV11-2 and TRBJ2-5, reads EAGVAQSPRYKIIEKRQSVAFWCNPISGHATLYWYQQILGQGPKLLIQFQNNGVVDDSQLPKDRFSAERLKGVDSTLKIQPAKLEDSAVYLCASSLMTGGLGETQYFGPGTRLLVL.